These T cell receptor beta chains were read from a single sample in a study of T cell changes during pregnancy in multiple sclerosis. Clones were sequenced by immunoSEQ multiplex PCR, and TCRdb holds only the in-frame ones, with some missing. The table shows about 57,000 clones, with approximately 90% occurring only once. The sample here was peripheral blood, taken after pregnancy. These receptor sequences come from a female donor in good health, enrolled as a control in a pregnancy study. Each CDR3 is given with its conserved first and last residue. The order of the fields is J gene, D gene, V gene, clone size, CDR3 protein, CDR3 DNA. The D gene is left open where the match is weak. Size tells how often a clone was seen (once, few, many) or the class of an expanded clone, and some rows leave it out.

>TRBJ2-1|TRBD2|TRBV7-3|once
CASSLSAGVTYNEQFF
TGTGCCAGCAGCCTCTCAGCGGGAGTAACCTACAATGAGCAGTTCTTC
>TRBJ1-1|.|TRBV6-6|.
CASSYGGANTEAFF
TGTGCCAGCAGTTACGGGGGGGCGAACACTGAAGCTTTCTTT
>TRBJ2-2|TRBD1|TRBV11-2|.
CASSSLRDRRSGELFF
TGTGCCAGCAGCTCCCTCCGGGACAGGAGGAGCGGGGAGCTGTTTTTT
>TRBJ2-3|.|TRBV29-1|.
CSVTPAGRRTDTQYF
TGCAGCGTTACCCCTGCGGGCAGGCGCACAGATACGCAGTATTTT
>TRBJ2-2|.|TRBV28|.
CASSLPAYLNTGELFF
TGTGCCAGCAGTTTACCAGCGTACCTGAACACCGGGGAGCTGTTTTTT
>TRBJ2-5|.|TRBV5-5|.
CASSSLGEETQYF
TGTGCCAGCAGTTCCCTAGGGGAAGAGACCCAGTACTTC
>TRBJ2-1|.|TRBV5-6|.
CASSFYRVSSYNEQFF
TGTGCCAGCAGCTTTTACAGGGTTAGCTCCTACAATGAGCAGTTCTTC
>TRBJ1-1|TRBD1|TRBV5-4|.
CASSGQGRGNTEAFF
TGTGCCAGCAGCGGACAGGGACGGGGGAACACTGAAGCTTTCTTT
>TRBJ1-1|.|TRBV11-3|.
CASSLDLGGSTEAFF
TGTGCCAGCAGCTTAGATCTGGGGGGTAGCACTGAAGCTTTCTTT
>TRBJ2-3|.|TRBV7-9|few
CASSLGLADTQYF
TGTGCCAGCAGCTTAGGGTTAGCAGATACGCAGTATTTT
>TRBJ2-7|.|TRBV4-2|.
CASSQATGEQYF
TGTGCCAGCAGCCAAGCGACAGGCGAGCAGTACTTC
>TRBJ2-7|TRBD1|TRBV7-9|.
CASSSDRSPYEQYF
TGTGCCAGCAGCTCGGACAGGAGCCCCTACGAGCAGTACTTC
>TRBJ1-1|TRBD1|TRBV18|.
CASTTNRGNTEAFF
TGTGCCAGCACAACCAACAGGGGGAACACTGAAGCTTTCTTT
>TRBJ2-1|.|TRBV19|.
CASSIANEQFF
TGTGCCAGTAGTATAGCGAATGAGCAGTTCTTC
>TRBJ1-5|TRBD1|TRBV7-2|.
CASSRPGTGNNQPQHF
TGTGCCAGCAGCCGTCCTGGGACAGGGAACAATCAGCCCCAGCATTTT
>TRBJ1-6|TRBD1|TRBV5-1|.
CASSPDRVSSYNSPLHF
TGCGCCAGCAGCCCGGACAGGGTTAGCTCCTATAATTCACCCCTCCACTTT
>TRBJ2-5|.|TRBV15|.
CATSRDQRGAETQYF
TGTGCCACCAGCAGAGATCAACGGGGGGCAGAGACCCAGTACTTC
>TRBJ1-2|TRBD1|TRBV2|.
CATKPGDSVLVGYTF
TGTGCCACCAAGCCCGGGGACAGCGTCCTCGTGGGCTACACCTTC
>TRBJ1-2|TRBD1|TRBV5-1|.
CASSPDADRGREGYTF
TGCGCCAGCAGCCCCGACGCGGACAGGGGGCGAGAGGGCTACACCTTC
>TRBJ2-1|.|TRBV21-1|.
CASSKKSRGSLF
TGTGCCAGCAGCAAAAAGTCTAGGGGGTCTCTCTTC
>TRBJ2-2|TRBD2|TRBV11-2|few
CASSFQREATNTGELFF
TGTGCCAGCAGCTTTCAGCGGGAGGCAACGAACACCGGGGAGCTGTTTTTT
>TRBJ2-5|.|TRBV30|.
CAWSVSGVETQYF
TGTGCCTGGAGTGTTTCAGGGGTTGAGACCCAGTACTTC
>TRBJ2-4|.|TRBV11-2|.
CASSLGVDSLNIQYF
TGTGCCAGCAGCTTAGGGGTCGACTCCCTAAACATTCAGTACTTC
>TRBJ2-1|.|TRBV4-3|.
CASSQGAGLYNEQFF
TGCGCCAGCAGCCAAGGGGCAGGGCTCTACAATGAGCAGTTCTTC
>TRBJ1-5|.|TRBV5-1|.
CASSPGTYSNQPQHF
TGCGCCAGCAGCCCCGGGACATATAGCAATCAGCCCCAGCATTTT
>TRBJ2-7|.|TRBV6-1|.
CASSLRDKSYEQYF
TGTGCCAGCAGCTTAAGGGACAAGTCCTACGAGCAGTACTTC
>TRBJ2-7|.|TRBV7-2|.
CASSLAPGVYEQYF
TGTGCCAGCAGCTTAGCCCCGGGGGTCTACGAGCAGTACTTC
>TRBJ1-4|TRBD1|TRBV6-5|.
CASSYYGTGSREKLFF
TGTGCCAGCAGTTACTACGGGACAGGGAGTAGGGAAAAACTGTTTTTT
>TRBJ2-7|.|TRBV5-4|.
CASSTQGRDEQYF
TGTGCCAGCAGCACCCAGGGGAGGGACGAGCAGTACTTC
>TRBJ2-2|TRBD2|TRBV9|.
CASSSRTSQTGELFF
TGTGCCAGCAGCTCCCGGACTAGCCAGACCGGGGAGCTGTTTTTT
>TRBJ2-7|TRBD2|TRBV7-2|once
CASSFSPSGIGEQYF
TGTGCCAGCAGCTTTTCTCCTAGCGGGATAGGCGAGCAGTACTTC
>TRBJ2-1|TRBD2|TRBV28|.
CASRGTSGGYNEQFF
TGTGCCAGCAGGGGGACTAGCGGGGGATACAATGAGCAGTTCTTC
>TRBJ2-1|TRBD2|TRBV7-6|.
CASSEIFGRASGGNEQFF
TGTGCCAGCAGCGAAATTTTCGGGAGGGCTTCGGGGGGCAATGAGCAGTTCTTC
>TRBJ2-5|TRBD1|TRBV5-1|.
CASSFQGQGKETQYF
TGCGCCAGCAGCTTCCAGGGACAGGGTAAAGAGACCCAGTACTTC
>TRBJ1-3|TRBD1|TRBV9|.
CASSVETGEDTIYF
TGTGCCAGCAGCGTAGAAACAGGGGAAGACACCATATATTTT
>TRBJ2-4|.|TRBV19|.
CASSIKGAKNIQYF
TGTGCCAGTAGTATAAAGGGGGCCAAAAACATTCAGTACTTC
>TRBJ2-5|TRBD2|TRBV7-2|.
CASSLTAGGQETQYF
TGTGCCAGCAGCTTAACAGCGGGGGGGCAAGAGACCCAGTACTTC
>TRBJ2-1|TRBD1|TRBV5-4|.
CASSLDRGNWNEQFF
TGTGCCAGCAGCTTGGACAGGGGTAATTGGAATGAGCAGTTCTTC
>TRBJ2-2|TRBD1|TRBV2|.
CASKGTGDTGELFF
TGTGCCAGCAAGGGGACAGGGGACACCGGGGAGCTGTTTTTT
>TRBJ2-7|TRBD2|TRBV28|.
CASGLWREAAEQYF
TGTGCCAGCGGACTATGGCGGGAGGCCGCCGAGCAGTACTTC
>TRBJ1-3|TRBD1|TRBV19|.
CASSMGQGDLAIYF
TGTGCCAGTAGTATGGGACAGGGAGATCTCGCCATATATTTT
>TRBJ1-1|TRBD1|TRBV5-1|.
CASSTGTGLNTEAFF
TGCGCCAGCAGCACCGGGACAGGGCTGAACACTGAAGCTTTCTTT
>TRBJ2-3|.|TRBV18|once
CASSEGADTQYF
TGTGCCAGCTCCGAAGGGGCAGATACGCAGTATTTT
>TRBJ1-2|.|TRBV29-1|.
CSVRQNANYGYTF
TGCAGCGTTCGACAGAACGCTAACTATGGCTACACCTTC
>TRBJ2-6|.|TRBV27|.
CASGGFRSGANVLTF
TGTGCCAGCGGGGGGTTCAGGTCTGGGGCCAACGTCCTGACTTTC
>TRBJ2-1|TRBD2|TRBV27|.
CASSLFSGGGYNEQFF
TGTGCCAGCAGCTTATTTAGCGGGGGGGGCTACAATGAGCAGTTCTTC
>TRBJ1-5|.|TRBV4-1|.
CASSQTSGQTYNQPQHF
TGCGCCAGCAGCCAAACCTCAGGACAGACATACAATCAGCCCCAGCATTTT
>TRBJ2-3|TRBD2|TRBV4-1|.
CASSQRLAGGLTDTQYF
TGCGCCAGCAGCCAACGACTAGCGGGAGGCCTCACAGATACGCAGTATTTT
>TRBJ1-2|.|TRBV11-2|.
CASSAQGTGYTF
TGTGCCAGCAGCGCCCAGGGCACTGGCTACACCTTC
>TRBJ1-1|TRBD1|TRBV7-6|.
CASSLGGQLFFAAFF
TGTGCCAGCAGCCTGGGGGGACAGTTGTTTTTCGCGGCTTTCTTT
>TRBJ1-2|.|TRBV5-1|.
CASSQGGGSYGYTF
TGCGCCAGCAGCCAAGGTGGGGGGAGCTATGGCTACACCTTC
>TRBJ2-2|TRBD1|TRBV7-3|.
CASSLTGTGGSTGELFF
TGTGCCAGCAGCTTAACGGGGACAGGGGGGTCCACCGGGGAGCTGTTTTTT
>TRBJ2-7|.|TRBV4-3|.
CASSQDPSGSSYEQYF
TGCGCCAGCAGCCAAGATCCCAGCGGAAGCTCCTACGAGCAGTACTTC
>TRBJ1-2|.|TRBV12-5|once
CASAPGAGYGYTF
TGTGCTAGTGCCCCAGGGGCAGGCTATGGCTACACCTTC
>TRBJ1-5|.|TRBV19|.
CASSMGRSNQPQHF
TGTGCCAGTAGTATGGGCAGGAGCAATCAGCCCCAGCATTTT
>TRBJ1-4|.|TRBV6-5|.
CATYSGTLGEKLFF
TGTGCCACCTACTCCGGGACATTAGGGGAAAAACTGTTTTTT
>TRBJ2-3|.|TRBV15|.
CATSRDPSRTDTQYF
TGTGCCACCAGCAGAGACCCCTCTAGGACAGATACGCAGTATTTT
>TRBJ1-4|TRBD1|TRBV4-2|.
CASSQASGGGNEKLFF
TGTGCCAGCAGCCAGGCATCAGGGGGCGGGAATGAAAAACTGTTTTTT
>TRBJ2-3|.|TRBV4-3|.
CASALSFRGDTQYF
TGCGCCAGCGCCCTCTCTTTCCGGGGGGATACGCAGTATTTT
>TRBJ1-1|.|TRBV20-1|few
CSAGGTEAFF
TGCAGTGCCGGGGGCACTGAAGCTTTCTTT